This T cell receptor beta chain appears in the sequencing data of a study of T-cell memory formation after mild COVID-19. Whole-study results and caveats: Memory cells collected pre-infection included some clones that later responded, suggesting cross-reactive memory joined.

TCRdb reanalysed the 5' RACE reads using MiXCR and keeps one entry per CDR3 protein. The profile shows 470,000 or so distinct CDR3 sequences, about a sixth of them singletons. In the case of this clonotype: Its antigen is still unknown.

CDR1 is LNHDA and CDR2 is SQIVND in the germline V gene (reference sequence). Trimming took off 6 bases at V and 10 bases at J, with 13 bases between the two ends. CDR3 length: 12 amino acids. Sequenced: PBMCs or a T cell subset sorted from them (not recorded which). This clonotype was sampled from a man between 18 and 29 years old who had mild COVID-19 (a few samples of this study predate the infection). Cell type and time point are not known. The chain has TRBV19 and TRBJ2-1, with a possible D match to TRBD2 (7 bases). CDR3 protein: CASSWGGWEQFF. CDR3 in DNA: TGTGCCAGTAGCTGGGGGGGCTGGGAGCAGTTCTTC.